This paragraph covers one T cell receptor (beta chain) sequence. Its antigen is still unknown. The data belong to a study of CD8+ T cells in alopecia areata. The CDR3 has 13 residues. V shed 5 bases and J shed 9 bases, with 15 bases lying between them. CDR1 is SGHTA and CDR2 is FQGNSA in the germline V gene. Treatment: oral pan-JAK inhibitor, 5-10 mg twice daily. Study-level results: Given one nonresponder, whether baseline CD8+ expansion relates to response remains uncertain.

RNA was extracted and reverse transcribed into cDNA as the sequencing template. Using immunoSEQ multiplex PCR, the repertoire was profiled, and TCRdb retains in-frame clones only, with some absent. This table has about 300,000 clones, about 62% appearing once. The specimen was CD4+ T cells sorted from blood, collected at week 24, from a patient treated with tofacitinib. The receptor was derived from a human donor with alopecia areata. The rearrangement joins TRBV7-2 to TRBJ2-3; D gene uncertain. The CDR3 loop is CASSASTESTQYF. The CDR3 DNA sequence: TGTGCCAGCAGCGCGTCGACTGAGTCGACGCAGTATTTT.